This T cell receptor (beta chain) comes out of a study of T cells in Graves' hyperthyroidism and ophthalmopathy. Overall study context: Peripheral blood was secured at the point of initial diagnosis, before any treatment. Findings and caveats of the study: Stable hyperthyroidism was told apart from ophthalmopathy by a model built on 13 V-J features. Ophthalmopathy, which appeared later, was predicted by the model a median 6.5 months before onset.

In making diagnoses, clinical symptoms, serum thyroxine and TRAb, thyroid ultrasound and orbital computed tomography were all used. The junction had 4 bases not matched to a gene; V was cut back by 3 bases and J by 2 bases. There are 15 residues in the CDR3. Template material for amplifying TCR beta CDR3 regions consisted of RNA transcripts. The HTBI primer set drove a first-round RT-PCR of the TCR CDR3. Each CDR3 protein is one row after TCRdb ran MiXCR on the multiplex PCR reads. Of approximately 350,000 distinct CDR3 sequences detected, over 12% appear once; the ten largest clones hold roughly 19%. This clonotype was seen at least ten times. Its specificity is unknown.

The source of this sequence is a woman aged 55-69 years with Graves' ophthalmopathy. The J gene is TRBJ2-1, the V gene TRBV12-3 or TRBV12-4, with 7 bases identical to TRBD2. Sequenced sample: blood. CDR3 DNA sequence: TGTGCCAGCAGTTTGGGGGGGAGGGCCTACAATGAGCAGTTCTTC. As protein: CASSLGGRAYNEQFF.